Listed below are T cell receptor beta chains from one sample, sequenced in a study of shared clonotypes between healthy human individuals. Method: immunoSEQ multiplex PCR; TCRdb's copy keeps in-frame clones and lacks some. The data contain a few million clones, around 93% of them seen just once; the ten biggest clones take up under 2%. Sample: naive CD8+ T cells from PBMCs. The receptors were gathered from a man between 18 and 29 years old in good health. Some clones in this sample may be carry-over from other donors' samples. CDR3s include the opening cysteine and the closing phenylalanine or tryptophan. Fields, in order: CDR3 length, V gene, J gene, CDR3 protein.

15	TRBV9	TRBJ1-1	CASSAQQGAEAEAFF
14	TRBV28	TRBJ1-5	CASSLRGPGQPQHF
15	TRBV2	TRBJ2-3	CASKKRETWTDTQYF
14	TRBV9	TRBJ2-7	CASSVAGPPYEQYF
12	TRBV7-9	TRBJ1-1	CASSLGGGVAFF
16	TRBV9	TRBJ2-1	CASSEGRGVTYNEQFF
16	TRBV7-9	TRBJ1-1	CASSSRTGGSNTEAFF
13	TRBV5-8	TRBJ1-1	CASSYTRNTEAFF
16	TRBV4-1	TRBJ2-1	CASSQDPSGRWGEQFF
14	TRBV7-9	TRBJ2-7	CASCLSGWGHEQYF
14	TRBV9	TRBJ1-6	CASSVEDSNSPLHF
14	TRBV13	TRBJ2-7	CASSFRDPRAEQYF
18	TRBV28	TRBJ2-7	CASSSPGKPGTSFYEQYF
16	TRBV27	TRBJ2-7	CASRLLGGGLGYEQYF
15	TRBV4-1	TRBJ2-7	CASSLTTGDYYEQYF
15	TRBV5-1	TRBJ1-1	CASSLEPGLSTEAFF
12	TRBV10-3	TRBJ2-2	CAISESGGELFF
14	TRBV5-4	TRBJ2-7	CASSLVGDPGEQYF
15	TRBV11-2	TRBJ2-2	CASSFGQGRAGELFF
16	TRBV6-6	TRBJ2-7	CASSLLGTSGRDEQYF
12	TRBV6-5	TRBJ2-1	CASRAGYNEQFF
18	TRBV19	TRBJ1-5	CASSIVIGRPDSNQPQHF
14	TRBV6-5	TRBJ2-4	CASSLGDEKDNQYF
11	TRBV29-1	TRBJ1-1	CSAGGLPGAFF
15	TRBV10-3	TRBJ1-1	CAISEEGNERTEAFF
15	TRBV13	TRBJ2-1	CASSLAVSSYNEQFF
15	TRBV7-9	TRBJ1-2	CASSPRLPFGYGYTF
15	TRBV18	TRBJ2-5	CASSPPKRYEETQYF
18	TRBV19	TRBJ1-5	CASSYPFLGANSNQPQHF
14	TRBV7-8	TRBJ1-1	CASSQNPGPNRSFF
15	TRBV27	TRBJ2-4	CASSSQTLAKNIQYF
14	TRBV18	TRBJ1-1	CASSPPARGTEAFF
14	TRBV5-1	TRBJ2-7	CASSLGTGGYEQYF
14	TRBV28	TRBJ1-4	CASQNVGRNEKLFF
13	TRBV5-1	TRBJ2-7	CASRGGSSYEQYF
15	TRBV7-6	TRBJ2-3	CASSPGTGTTDTQYF
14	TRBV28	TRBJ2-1	CASSNIAGAPEQFF
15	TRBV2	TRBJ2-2	CASRGRTSDTGELFF
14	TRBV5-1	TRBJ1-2	CASSLEGTGDGYTF
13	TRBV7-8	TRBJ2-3	CASSLEQRDTQYF
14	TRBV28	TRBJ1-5	CASRLRDSNQPQHF
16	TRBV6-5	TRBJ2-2	CASSYSAGVWIGELFF
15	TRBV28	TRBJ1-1	CASSLEVGMNTEAFF
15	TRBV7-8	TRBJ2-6	CASSWTRPGANVLTF
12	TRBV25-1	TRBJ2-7	CATQLGIWEQYF
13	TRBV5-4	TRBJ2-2	CAQRQSNTGELFF